These 25 T cell receptor beta chains were sequenced from one sample in a study of CD4+ T cells in melanoma. Profiled with immunoSEQ multiplex PCR; TCRdb holds only in-frame clones, not every one. The sample shows over 5,500 clones, about 56% of them seen only once. Sequenced material: cells from a culture (not recorded whether cultured in vitro). The receptors originated from a human donor with melanoma.

This clone was observed once. The rearrangement joins TRBV11-2 to TRBJ1-1; D is uncertain. The V gene's germline CDR1 is SGHAT and CDR2 FQNNGV. The CDR3 is 15 amino acids. Trimming left V 4 bases short and J 0 bases short, with 12 bases between. As DNA, the CDR3 is TGTGCCAGCAGCTCGGACGGAATATTGAACACTGAAGCTTTCTTT. As protein: CASSSDGILNTEAFF.

The chain is built from TRBV11-3 and TRBJ2-7; D remains unclear. The CDR3 sequence is 12 residues long. Germline V gene sequence: CDR1 SGHNT, CDR2 YENEEA. Trimming left V 0 bases short and J 4 bases short, with 4 bases between. CDR3 DNA: TGTGCCAGCAGCTTAGAGGGATACGAGCAGTACTTC. Translated: CASSLEGYEQYF.

The genes are TRBV4-1 and TRBJ2-5; D not certain. Trimming cost V 0 bases and J 5 bases, with 13 bases left between them. The CDR3 totals 15 residues. The germline V gene has CDR1 MGHRA and CDR2 YSYEKL. The CDR3 reads CASSQDLQYGETQYF. CDR3 nucleotide sequence: TGCGCCAGCAGCCAAGATCTCCAGTATGGGGAGACCCAGTACTTC.

This chain joins TRBV2 and TRBJ2-1, with D possibly TRBD2 on 6 matching bases. The V and J ends lost 7 bases and 1 base respectively, with 8 bases between them. Germline values: CDR1 SNHLY, CDR2 FYNNEI. This CDR3 spans 13 amino acids. CDR3: CASKEGSYNEQFF. DNA of the CDR3: TGTGCCAGCAAGGAGGGATCCTACAATGAGCAGTTCTTC.

This clone was found a few times. This rearrangement joins TRBV11-2 to TRBJ1-2; D is perhaps TRBD1 (6 bases). The germline V gene encodes CDR1 SGHAT and CDR2 FQNNGV. The CDR3 sequence is 14 residues long. Deletions cut 5 bases from V and 3 bases from J, with 13 bases between. The CDR3 region has the DNA TGTGCCAGCAGCCGACAGGACAGAGACTATGGCTACACCTTC. It encodes CASSRQDRDYGYTF.

A word on this clone: One junction end does not reproduce the germline sequence, and a read error may be involved. The chain is built from TRBV29-1 and TRBJ1-3, with TRBD1 as a possible D gene (5 bases). Looked up from germline, CDR1 is SQVTM and CDR2 is ANQGSEA. CDR3 length equals 14 residues. As DNA, the CDR3 is TGCAGCGTTCAAGACGGGGCCTCTGGAAACACCATATATTTT. As protein: CSVQDGASGNTIYF.

The chain joins TRBV6-5 to TRBJ1-6; D possibly corresponds to TRBD1 (5 bases). The V gene lost 7 bases and the J gene lost 2 bases, with 12 bases spanning the gap. The germline V gene encodes CDR1 MNHEY and CDR2 SVGAGI. This CDR3 spans 15 amino acids. DNA of the CDR3: TGTGCCAGCACTAGACAGACTCCCTATAATTCACCCCTCCACTTT. Its protein is CASTRQTPYNSPLHF.

The chain combines TRBV5-1 with TRBJ1-2, with 8 bases aligning to TRBD1. V lost 7 bases and J lost 7; bases outside the gene matches: 9. Germline values: CDR1 SGHRS, CDR2 YFSETQ. The CDR3 is 13 residues long. The CDR3 sequence: CASGEAGGFGYTF. The CDR3 DNA reads TGCGCCAGCGGGGAGGCAGGGGGCTTTGGCTACACCTTC.

This rearrangement joins TRBV5-1 to TRBJ2-2, with 12 positions matching TRBD2. The germline CDR1 and CDR2 sequences are SGHRS and YFSETQ. The J segment lost 9 bases and the V segment lost 0 bases, leaving 15 bases of the junction unmatched. The CDR3 length is 19 residues. The CDR3 coding sequence is TGCGCCAGCAGCTTGGGACCTAGTTCTAGCGGGGGGGCCCTCCGGGAGCTGTTTTTT. It encodes CASSLGPSSSGGALRELFF.

The gene calls are TRBV7-2 and TRBJ2-7; D could derive from TRBD1 or TRBD2 (5 bases each). CDR3 length: 13 residues. Trimming removed 5 bases at V and 7 bases at J, with 15 bases between. CDR1 and CDR2 from the germline V gene are SGHTA and FQGNSA. The CDR3 spells CASSPRDDAEQYF. CDR3 nucleotides: TGTGCCAGCAGCCCTAGGGACGACGCGGAGCAGTACTTC.

In this sample, this clone is medium-sized. The chain is built from TRBV5-8 and TRBJ1-2; TRBD1 is a possible D gene (5 bases). The CDR3 is made up of 14 amino acids. Trimming took 5 bases from V and 3 from J, leaving 14 bases between them. CDR1 and CDR2 from the germline V gene are SGHTS and YDEGEE. In DNA, the CDR3 is TGTGCCAGCAGTTTGACCGGGACGGACTATGGCTACACCTTC. Its protein is CASSLTGTDYGYTF.

V gene TRBV5-4 combines with J gene TRBJ2-7, with D hard to call. V lost 0 bases and J 13 bases, leaving 14 bases between the germline ends. Germline CDR1 SGHNT, CDR2 YYREEE (reference sequence). This CDR3 is built from 12 residues. The CDR3 loop reads CASSLVDGRKYF. In DNA form, the CDR3 reads TGTGCCAGCAGCTTGGTTGACGGACGTAAATACTTC.

The V and J genes are TRBV5-4 and TRBJ2-2; 12 nucleotides agree with TRBD2. With V trimmed by 0 bases and J by 0 bases, 0 bases remained unmatched. Per germline, CDR1 SGHNT and CDR2 YYREEE (reference sequence). The CDR3 sequence is 17 residues long. The CDR3 loop reads CASSLGLAGANTGELFF. CDR3 bases: TGTGCCAGCAGCTTGGGACTAGCGGGGGCGAACACCGGGGAGCTGTTTTTT. Full variable domain (outside the CDR3, taken from reference TRBV5-4 and TRBJ2-2): ETGVTQSPTHLIKTRGQQVTLRCSSQSGHNTVSWYQQALGQGPQFIFQYYREEENGRGNFPPRFSGLQFPNYSSELNVNALELDDSALYLCASSLGLAGANTGELFFGEGSRLTVL.

The chain recombines TRBV29-1 with TRBJ2-3; TRBD1 aligns across 7 bases. The germline CDR1 and CDR2 sequences are SQVTM and ANQGSEA. The CDR3 length is 13 residues. The V segment lost 2 bases and the J segment 3 bases; nucleotides outside the gene matches: 2. The chain's CDR3 is CSVEKGATDTQYF. CDR3 DNA sequence: TGCAGCGTTGAAAAGGGGGCGACAGATACGCAGTATTTT.

V gene TRBV2 combines with J gene TRBJ1-1, with no clear D. From germline, CDR1 is SNHLY and CDR2 FYNNEI. Trimming removed 6 bases from V and 5 bases from J, with 16 bases in between. This CDR3 has 14 residues. The CDR3 loop is CASSPRWARTEAFF. The CDR3 DNA reads TGTGCCAGCAGCCCTCGCTGGGCCCGAACTGAAGCTTTCTTT.

The chain combines TRBV2 with TRBJ2-1, with D unclear. The CDR3 runs to 15 residues. Trimming shortened V by 6 bases and J by 0 bases, and 12 bases separated the two germline ends. Germline CDR1 and CDR2: SNHLY and FYNNEI. CDR3 DNA: TGTGCCAGCAGCCCTCGGGCTGACTCCTACAATGAGCAGTTCTTC. Translating it yields CASSPRADSYNEQFF.

The V call is TRBV15, the J call TRBJ2-1, with 7 bases aligning to TRBD1. V lost 3 bases, J lost 6 bases, and 2 bases stayed unmatched. Germline CDR1 is LNHNV and CDR2 is YYDKDF (reference sequence). There are 13 residues in the CDR3. CDR3 DNA sequence: TGTGCCACCAGCAGTAACAGGGGCAATGAGCAGTTCTTC. It codes for CATSSNRGNEQFF.

This sequence joins TRBV4-1 and TRBJ2-5; 9 bases align to TRBD2. The V gene end was trimmed by 1 base and the J gene end by 0 bases; junction bases not matched to a gene: 0. The V gene's germline CDR1 is MGHRA and CDR2 YSYEKL. CDR3 length equals 15 residues. The CDR3 reads CASSQGGGDQETQYF. DNA of the CDR3: TGCGCCAGCAGCCAAGGCGGGGGGGACCAAGAGACCCAGTACTTC.

This chain connects TRBV2 to TRBJ1-5; D perhaps matches TRBD1 (6 bases). Trimming left V 6 bases short and J 5 bases short, with 11 bases between. The CDR3 covers 13 residues. Germline lookup yields CDR1 SNHLY and CDR2 FYNNEI. The CDR3 sequence: CASRQGLDQPQHF. CDR3 nucleotides: TGTGCCAGCAGACAGGGTTTGGATCAGCCCCAGCATTTT.

This chain connects TRBV30 to TRBJ2-3; D perhaps matches TRBD2 (6 bases). V dropped 1 base and J dropped 2 bases, with 13 bases sitting between them. The germline V gene encodes CDR1 GTSNPN and CDR2 SVGIG (reference sequence). CDR3 length: 15 amino acids. CDR3 DNA: TGTGCCTGGAGTGCAATTGGGACTTTCACAGATACGCAGTATTTT. Translating it yields CAWSAIGTFTDTQYF.

The chain couples TRBV10-3 to TRBJ1-2; 10 nucleotides line up with TRBD1. CDR3 length: 16 residues. Germline V gene sequence: CDR1 ENHRY, CDR2 SYGVKD. The trim removed 7 bases at V and 1 base at J, leaving 9 bases unmatched. Here the CDR3 reads CAITPDRGRGNYGYTF. The CDR3 coding sequence is TGTGCCATCACCCCCGACAGGGGGCGCGGTAACTATGGCTACACCTTC.

There are a few counts of this clone. The V gene is TRBV5-5, the J gene TRBJ2-5, with 7 positions matching TRBD2. CDR3 length equals 12 residues. Germline trimming cut 2 bases from V and 5 bases from J; bases unmatched to any gene: 0. Germline V CDR1 and CDR2: SGHKS, YYEKEE (reference sequence). The CDR3 is CASSFGRETQYF. CDR3 in DNA: TGTGCCAGCAGCTTCGGGAGGGAGACCCAGTACTTC. Full variable domain (remainder filled in from reference TRBV5-5 and TRBJ2-5): DAGVTQSPTHLIKTRGQQVTLRCSPISGHKSVSWYQQVLGQGPQFIFQYYEKEERGRGNFPDRFSARQFPNYSSELNVNALLLGDSALYLCASSFGRETQYFGPGTRLLVL.

The chain recombines TRBV19 with TRBJ1-4, with TRBD1 as a possible D gene (5 bases). V was clipped by 5 bases and J by 0 bases, with 13 bases between them. The CDR3 has 16 amino acids. CDR1 and CDR2 (germline): LNHDA, SQIVND (reference sequence). The CDR3, as DNA: TGTGCCAGTAGTCGTGGGACGGTTGCAACTAATGAAAAACTGTTTTTT. Amino acids: CASSRGTVATNEKLFF.

V is TRBV30 and J is TRBJ1-4; TRBD1 aligns across 7 bases. Looked up from germline, CDR1 is GTSNPN and CDR2 is SVGIG (reference sequence). Germline trimming cut 5 bases from V and 8 bases from J; bases unmatched to any gene: 11. The CDR3 is 14 residues long. CDR3 nucleotides: TGTGCCTGGGCGAGACAGGGAGCGAGGGAAAAACTGTTTTTT. This codes for CAWARQGAREKLFF.

This chain joins TRBV5-1 and TRBJ2-3; a possible D gene is TRBD2 (5 bases). CDR3 length: 14 amino acids. The germline gives CDR1 SGHRS, CDR2 YFSETQ. Trimming removed 2 bases at V and 2 bases at J, with 9 bases between. CDR3 in amino acids: CASSFGRATDTQYF. In nucleotides, the CDR3 is TGCGCCAGCAGCTTTGGGCGGGCCACAGATACGCAGTATTTT.